These 20 T cell receptor beta chains were sequenced from one sample in a study of cytomegalovirus exposure and HLA in healthy donors (dated by TCRdb to the late 2010s). The library came from the immunoSEQ multiplex PCR assay. For the multiplex PCR, a mixture combining 60 forward primers for TCR Vbeta segments and 13 reverse primers for TCR Jbeta segments was used. Entries here come from immuneACCESS through TCRdb and include only in-frame sequences with V and J called. Some clones fail to appear in such tables; in the studies checked, an unresolved V gene covers under half of the shortfall, and the cause of the remainder is unknown. The sample profile shows some 150,000 clones; approximately 82% of them were found once. About 1.5% of the sample is in the top ten clones. The sequenced sample consisted of PBMCs. The receptors derive from a male donor in good health and CMV-seronegative.

V gene TRBV28 combines with J gene TRBJ1-2, with 7 bases that match TRBD1. V dropped 3 bases and J dropped 8; count of bases not matched to a gene: 3. Germline V lookup: CDR1 MDHEN, CDR2 SYDVKM. There are 12 residues in the CDR3. CDR3 sequence (DNA): TGTGCCAGCAGTTTCCTAGGGGGCGGCTACACCTTC. This sequence encodes CASSFLGGGYTF.

This chain's CDR3 is CASEAGDQPQHF. CDR3 bases: TGTGCCAGTGAAGCAGGGGATCAGCCCCAGCATTTT. The J gene is TRBJ1-5, the V gene TRBV19; a possible D gene is TRBD1 (6 bases). This CDR3 comprises 12 residues. Germline V gives CDR1 LNHDA, CDR2 SQIVND (reference sequence). V gave up 8 bases and J gave up 5 bases, with 10 bases separating them.

This chain uses TRBV5-1 with TRBJ2-7, with TRBD2 as a possible D gene (5 bases). There are 13 residues in the CDR3. V was clipped by 1 base and J by 4 bases, with 9 bases between them. CDR1 is SGHRS, CDR2 YFSETQ, per germline. In nucleotides, the CDR3 is TGCGCCAGCAGCTTGAGGTCGGGGTACGAGCAGTACTTC. Amino acid sequence: CASSLRSGYEQYF.

The V and J genes are TRBV6-5 and TRBJ2-2; D ambiguous. Germline CDR1 MNHEY, CDR2 SVGAGI. The CDR3 is 15 amino acids. V was trimmed by 6 bases and J by 5 bases, leaving 16 bases between them. The CDR3 region is CASSSTAVWTGELFF. CDR3 nucleotide sequence: TGTGCCAGCAGCTCGACTGCTGTCTGGACCGGGGAGCTGTTTTTT.

The rearrangement joins TRBV10-3 to TRBJ2-2, with TRBD2 matching 9 bases. Trimming cost V 6 bases and J 2 bases; bases outside gene matches: 10. The CDR3 runs 17 residues. The V gene's germline CDR1 is ENHRY and CDR2 SYGVKD. CDR3 bases: TGTGCCATCAGGGCCACCGGGACTAGCTTAAACACCGGGGAGCTGTTTTTT. It yields the protein CAIRATGTSLNTGELFF.

The CDR3 nucleotides are TGTGCCAGCAGTGCCTGGGTGGGAGGCAGTAACTATGGCTACACCTTC. It codes for CASSAWVGGSNYGYTF. The chain combines TRBV6-1 with TRBJ1-2, with unresolved D. Trimming removed 4 bases at V and 1 base at J, with 16 bases between. Germline V gene sequence: CDR1 MNHNS, CDR2 SASEGT. This CDR3 has 16 amino acids.

The chain couples TRBV19 to TRBJ1-4; 8 bases match TRBD1. Germline-derived CDR1 and CDR2 are LNHDA and SQIVND (reference sequence). The trim removed 10 bases at V and 7 bases at J, leaving 5 bases unmatched. The CDR3 is 12 amino acids. The CDR3 loop is CATRQGFEKLFF. Written as DNA, the CDR3 is TGTGCCACCCGACAGGGGTTTGAAAAACTGTTTTTT.

This clone appeared a few times. The chain recombines TRBV5-1 with TRBJ2-7; D may be TRBD2 (7 bases). The V gene's germline CDR1 is SGHRS and CDR2 YFSETQ. The CDR3 spans 17 residues. Between the trimmed V and J ends, which lost 4 bases and 4 bases, there was a span of 24 bases. CDR3 sequence: CASSPAGGAPQSYEQYF. In nucleotides, the CDR3 is TGCGCCAGCAGCCCGGCTGGGGGGGCCCCACAGTCTTACGAGCAGTACTTC.

The chain couples TRBV6-5 to TRBJ2-4; 10 bases are a match to TRBD1. Per the germline V gene, CDR1 is MNHEY and CDR2 is SVGAGI. The ends lost 6 bases at V and 8 bases at J; junction bases unmatched: 7. This CDR3 is built from 14 residues. CDR3 sequence reads: CASRPDRGRDIQYF. The DNA of the CDR3 is TGTGCCAGCAGACCCGACAGGGGGCGCGACATTCAGTACTTC.

The chain joins TRBV11-1 to TRBJ2-7; 13 positions match TRBD2. CDR1 and CDR2 (germline): SGHAT, FQDESV (reference sequence). CDR3 length: 16 residues. Unmatched junction bases numbered 6, after V lost 6 bases and J lost 1 base. Here the CDR3 DNA reads TGTGCCAGCAGGCGAGGGACTAGCGGGATTTCCTACGAGCAGTACTTC. This codes for CASRRGTSGISYEQYF.

This chain connects TRBV15 to TRBJ2-7; 8 positions match TRBD1. This CDR3 is built from 15 residues. Germline V gene sequence: CDR1 LNHNV, CDR2 YYDKDF (reference sequence). After removal of 3 bases from V and 4 bases from J, the junction contained 8 bases not matched to a gene. The CDR3 spells CATSRATGGFYEQYF. The CDR3 DNA reads TGTGCCACCAGCAGGGCCACAGGGGGTTTTTACGAGCAGTACTTC.

This clone came up once. The chain carries TRBV5-1 and TRBJ2-3, with 10 bases fitting TRBD2. The germline CDR1 and CDR2 sequences are SGHRS and YFSETQ. V trimming: 1 base; J trimming: 0 bases; junction bases outside the gene matches: 8. The CDR3 contains 18 residues. The CDR3 DNA reads TGCGCCAGCAGCTTGTCACTAGCGGGGAGAACTAGCACAGATACGCAGTATTTT. The encoded protein is CASSLSLAGRTSTDTQYF. Using reference TRBV5-1 and TRBJ2-3 for the parts outside the CDR3, the full variable domain is KAGVTQTPRYLIKTRGQQVTLSCSPISGHRSVSWYQQTPGQGLQFLFEYFSETQRNKGNFPGRFSGRQFSNSRSEMNVSTLELGDSALYLCASSLSLAGRTSTDTQYFGPGTRLTVL.

The table lists this clone with a count of one. The chain has TRBV11-2 and TRBJ2-7, with 11 bases identical to TRBD1. The V segment lost 5 bases and the J segment 7 bases; nucleotides outside the gene matches: 7. The CDR3 runs 14 residues. From germline, CDR1 is SGHAT and CDR2 FQNNGV. The CDR3 region has the DNA TGTGCCAGCAGCCGGGACAGGGGGACGAGAGAGCAGTACTTC. This encodes CASSRDRGTREQYF.

The rearrangement uses TRBV6-1 and TRBJ2-7, with 10 bases lining up with TRBD1. This CDR3 spans 15 amino acids. Per the germline V gene, CDR1 is MNHNS and CDR2 is SASEGT. V gave up 6 bases and J gave up 2 bases; unmatched junction bases: 7. The CDR3 DNA follows: TGTGCCAGCAGGGGTGAGGACAGGGGGACCTACGAGCAGTACTTC. Its translation: CASRGEDRGTYEQYF.

The rearrangement uses TRBV5-4 and TRBJ2-7, with 9 bases aligning to TRBD2. CDR3 length: 15 amino acids. The ends lost 0 bases at V and 6 bases at J; junction bases unmatched: 7. The V gene's germline CDR1 is SGHNT and CDR2 YYREEE (reference sequence). The CDR3 protein is CASSLASSGIFEQYF. As DNA, the CDR3 is TGTGCCAGCAGCTTGGCTTCTAGCGGGATATTCGAGCAGTACTTC.

The chain couples TRBV7-6 to TRBJ2-1, with D unresolved. This CDR3 has 13 amino acids. The V gene lost 3 bases and the J gene lost 9 bases, with 12 bases spanning the gap. Germline CDR1 is SGHVS and CDR2 is FNYEAQ. The CDR3 loop is CASSLLIDGEQFF. The CDR3 DNA reads as TGTGCCAGCAGCTTGCTAATCGATGGTGAGCAGTTCTTC.

The rearrangement uses TRBV29-1 and TRBJ2-7; D possibly corresponds to TRBD2 (5 bases). Germline V gene data show CDR1 as SQVTM and CDR2 as ANQGSEA. This CDR3 has 11 residues. Trimming cost V 4 bases and J 2 bases, with 6 bases left between them. The CDR3 loop is CSVAGTYEQYF. For the CDR3, the DNA is TGCAGCGTTGCGGGGACCTACGAGCAGTACTTC.

V and J are TRBV27 and TRBJ1-2, with D hard to call. The CDR3 covers 14 residues. The V and J ends lost 5 bases and 4 bases respectively, with 14 bases between them. Germline V gene sequence: CDR1 MNHEY, CDR2 SMNVEV (reference sequence). In nucleotides, the CDR3 is TGTGCCAGCAGTCCACCAGGTCGCTTCTATGGCTACACCTTC. Its translation is CASSPPGRFYGYTF.

This chain links TRBV6-5 with TRBJ1-5; D is possibly TRBD1 (5 bases). The CDR3 spans 15 residues. V shed 2 bases and J shed 4 bases, with 12 bases lying between them. The V gene's germline CDR1 is MNHEY and CDR2 SVGAGI. CDR3 region: CASSYGQGGNQPQHF. The CDR3, as DNA: TGTGCCAGCAGTTACGGTCAGGGAGGAAATCAGCCCCAGCATTTT.

The chain employs TRBV6-1 and TRBJ2-7; D possibly corresponds to TRBD1 (6 bases). V was cut by 5 bases and J by 2 bases, with 13 bases left in between. CDR3 length equals 14 residues. Germline lookup yields CDR1 MNHNS and CDR2 SASEGT. The CDR3 nucleotides are TGTGCCAGCAGTAACAGACAGGACGCCTACGAGCAGTACTTC. It is translated as CASSNRQDAYEQYF.